The 22 T cell receptor beta chains reported below all come from one sample, sequenced in a study of a mutant IDH1 vaccine in newly diagnosed glioma. Some clones are missing from TCRdb's copy, which holds only in-frame ones; the method was immunoSEQ multiplex PCR. The sample holds tens of thousands of clones, roughly 82% seen once. Sample time point: week 47, end of study. In the vaccine, a single dose held 300 ug of the mutant IDH1 20-mer peptide, along with topical imiquimod. Antigens of these TCRs are unknown. Material: PBMCs, obtained from a glioma patient whose treatment included an IDH1 peptide vaccine. Receptors were obtained from a man aged 35 to 55 with glioma. Some clones in this sample may be carry-over from other donors' samples.

The chain has TRBV30 and TRBJ1-1; perhaps TRBD1 as D (5 bases). Between the trimmed V and J ends, which lost 2 bases and 6 bases, there was a span of 13 bases. The CDR3 totals 13 residues. Per germline, CDR1 GTSNPN and CDR2 SVGIG (reference sequence). In DNA form, the CDR3 reads TGTGCCTGGAGTCCTAAACAGGAATCTGAAGCTTTCTTT. Its protein is CAWSPKQESEAFF.

This clone was detected only a few times. V usage is TRBV9 and J usage is TRBJ1-2, with TRBD1 matching 7 bases. CDR1 is SGDLS and CDR2 is YYNGEE in the germline V gene. The trim removed 4 bases at V and 2 bases at J, leaving 8 bases unmatched. The CDR3 has 15 residues. The CDR3 coding sequence is TGTGCCAGCAGCTTCACCGGGACAGAGAACTATGGCTACACCTTC. It encodes CASSFTGTENYGYTF.

V usage is TRBV7-9 and J usage is TRBJ2-5; TRBD1 aligns across 7 bases. Germline V gene sequence: CDR1 SEHNR, CDR2 FQNEAQ (reference sequence). The CDR3 has 15 residues. J was trimmed by 3 bases and V by 5 bases; bases with no gene match: 9. The CDR3 sequence is CASSPTTGSEETQYF. The CDR3 DNA follows: TGTGCCAGCAGCCCTACGACAGGGTCTGAAGAGACCCAGTACTTC.

The chain couples TRBV6-1 to TRBJ2-7; D is unclear. Germline CDR1 and CDR2: MNHNS and SASEGT. V lost 4 bases and J 0 bases, leaving 13 bases between the germline ends. The CDR3 is made up of 15 amino acids. Here the CDR3 reads CASSGLAQSSYEQYF. The CDR3 region has the DNA TGTGCCAGCAGTGGTCTCGCGCAGAGCTCCTACGAGCAGTACTTC.

V usage is TRBV4-3 and J usage is TRBJ2-3, with 8 bases identical to TRBD1. Trimming removed 6 bases from V and 6 bases from J; junction bases left unmatched: 8. Germline CDR1 is LGHNA and CDR2 is YSLEER. CDR3 size: 14 residues. DNA for the CDR3: TGCGCCAGCAGACAGACAGGGGCGAGCGATACGCAGTATTTT. Its translation is CASRQTGASDTQYF.

V and J are TRBV5-4 and TRBJ1-2; tentative D call: TRBD1 (6 bases). The CDR3 spans 15 residues. Germline V gives CDR1 SGHNT, CDR2 YYREEE (reference sequence). The V end was cut by 4 bases, the J end by 5 bases, with 18 bases between. CDR3 amino acids: CASSRQRQERYGYTF. In DNA form, the CDR3 reads TGTGCCAGCAGCCGGCAAAGACAGGAGAGATATGGCTACACCTTC.

The rearrangement links TRBV5-1 to TRBJ1-5; D remains ambiguous. The CDR3 runs to 14 residues. The V gene lost 0 bases and the J gene lost 5 bases, with 9 bases spanning the gap. Germline values: CDR1 SGHRS, CDR2 YFSETQ. The CDR3 sequence is CASSLDGSYQPQHF. The CDR3 DNA is TGCGCCAGCAGCTTGGATGGCAGTTATCAGCCCCAGCATTTT.

The chain employs TRBV9 and TRBJ2-3; no firm D call. CDR3 size: 14 residues. Trimming removed 0 bases at V and 5 bases at J, with 10 bases between. Germline assignment: CDR1 SGDLS and CDR2 YYNGEE. The CDR3 sequence: CASSVDRFGDTQYF. The CDR3, as DNA: TGTGCCAGCAGCGTAGACCGTTTCGGAGATACGCAGTATTTT.

The chain uses TRBV5-1 and TRBJ2-3; 8 bases fit TRBD1. Germline loops: CDR1 SGHRS, CDR2 YFSETQ. V trimming: 3 bases; J trimming: 4 bases; junction bases outside the gene matches: 7. The CDR3 is 15 residues long. The CDR3, as DNA: TGCGCCAGCAGCTCGGACAGGGAAGGGGCAGATACGCAGTATTTT. It translates to CASSSDREGADTQYF.

V gene TRBV6-1 combines with J gene TRBJ1-2; D is possibly TRBD1 (5 bases). Between the trimmed V and J ends, which lost 7 bases and 8 bases, there was a span of 14 bases. The CDR3 sequence is 12 residues long. The germline CDR1 and CDR2 sequences are MNHNS and SASEGT. The CDR3, as DNA: TGTGCCAGCAATCAGCCCGGGGCAGGCTACACCTTC. It codes for CASNQPGAGYTF.

The sample holds a few counts of this clone. The genes are TRBV7-2 and TRBJ1-2; D gene ambiguous. The CDR3 runs to 14 residues. Looked up from germline, CDR1 is SGHTA and CDR2 is FQGNSA. V gave up 4 bases and J gave up 8 bases, with 17 bases separating them. The CDR3 region has the DNA TGTGCCAGCAGCTACCCTCCCGGCAGCCAAGGCTACACCTTC. Protein sequence: CASSYPPGSQGYTF. Using reference TRBV7-2 and TRBJ1-2 for the parts outside the CDR3, the full variable domain is GAGVSQSPSNKVTEKGKDVELRCDPISGHTALYWYRQSLGQGLEFLIYFQGNSAPDKSGLPSDRFSAERTGGSVSTLTIQRTQQEDSAVYLCASSYPPGSQGYTFGSGTRLTVV.

The rearrangement joins TRBV4-1 to TRBJ2-7; tentatively, D is TRBD1 (7 bases). V shed 1 base and J shed 4 bases, with 14 bases lying between them. Germline CDR1 and CDR2: MGHRA and YSYEKL. This CDR3 is built from 15 residues. This CDR3 is CASSQGTGGTYEQYF. The DNA of the CDR3 is TGCGCCAGCAGCCAAGGGACAGGCGGGACGTACGAGCAGTACTTC.

This chain connects TRBV7-9 to TRBJ2-1, with TRBD1 identical over 8 bases. The germline CDR1 and CDR2 sequences are SEHNR and FQNEAQ (reference sequence). With V trimmed by 0 bases and J by 0 bases, 4 bases remained unmatched. The CDR3 has 17 amino acids. CDR3 bases: TGTGCCAGCAGCTTAGCGAGGACAGGGAGCTCCTACAATGAGCAGTTCTTC. This translates into CASSLARTGSSYNEQFF. Looking up the rest from reference TRBV7-9 and TRBJ2-1 gives the full variable domain: DTGVSQNPRHKITKRGQNVTFRCDPISEHNRLYWYRQTLGQGPEFLTYFQNEAQLEKSRLLSDRFSAERPKGSFSTLEIQRTEQGDSAMYLCASSLARTGSSYNEQFFGPGTRLTVL.

This clone appeared a single time. The V call is TRBV4-2, the J call TRBJ1-6, with 8 bases aligning to TRBD1. The CDR3 totals 16 residues. CDR1 and CDR2 (germline): LGHNA, YNFKEQ. V shed 1 base, J shed 8 bases, and the junction held 7 bases outside the gene matches. The CDR3 spells CASSQAAGQAYSPLHF. CDR3 nucleotide sequence: TGTGCCAGCAGCCAAGCGGCGGGACAGGCGTATTCACCCCTCCACTTT.

The chain couples TRBV7-2 to TRBJ1-3, with a possible D match to TRBD1 (5 bases). Trimming cost V 5 bases and J 2 bases, with 13 bases left between them. Germline V lookup: CDR1 SGHTA, CDR2 FQGNSA. The CDR3 extends over 15 amino acids. CDR3 DNA: TGTGCCAGCAGCCCCCAACAGGCGGCTGGAAACACCATATATTTT. Translating it yields CASSPQQAAGNTIYF.

The chain combines TRBV20-1 with TRBJ2-7; TRBD1 might be the D (5 bases). Looked up from germline, CDR1 is DFQATT and CDR2 is SNEGSKA (reference sequence). Deletions cut 4 bases from V and 7 bases from J, with 11 bases between. The length of the CDR3 is 11 residues. This chain's CDR3 is CSAKQGREQYF. CDR3 DNA sequence: TGCAGTGCTAAGCAGGGTCGGGAGCAGTACTTC.

The V gene is TRBV9, the J gene TRBJ1-5; D perhaps matches TRBD1 (6 bases). The CDR3 consists of 15 residues. V lost 0 bases and J lost 0, with 7 bases in between. The germline V gene has CDR1 SGDLS and CDR2 YYNGEE. The CDR3 nucleotides are TGTGCCAGCAGCGTAGGGACAGTTAGCAATCAGCCCCAGCATTTT. Its translation is CASSVGTVSNQPQHF.

This clone was detected once. The J gene is TRBJ2-3, the V gene TRBV10-3; TRBD2 might be the D (5 bases). Germline loops: CDR1 ENHRY, CDR2 SYGVKD. This CDR3 contains 14 residues. The V gene lost 8 bases and the J gene lost 2 bases, with 14 bases spanning the gap. This chain's CDR3 is CAIGERAATDTQYF. The DNA for the CDR3 is TGTGCCATCGGGGAACGAGCGGCCACAGATACGCAGTATTTT.

The sample holds one count of this clone. The chain employs TRBV5-1 and TRBJ2-7; TRBD1 matches at 11 bases. The germline gives CDR1 SGHRS, CDR2 YFSETQ. The CDR3 is made up of 17 amino acids. Losses at the gene ends were 0 bases for V and 7 bases for J; bases not matched to a gene: 12. The CDR3: CASSLVSRDRGMWEQYF. The CDR3 nucleotides are TGCGCCAGCAGCTTGGTATCGCGGGACAGGGGGATGTGGGAGCAGTACTTC.

Worth noting for this clone: Other nucleotide sequences from this sample produce the same CDR3. The chain is built from TRBV6-1 and TRBJ1-5; possible D gene TRBD1, 6 bases. Germline loops: CDR1 MNHNS, CDR2 SASEGT. The CDR3 is 12 amino acids. V lost 7 bases, J lost 7 bases, and 11 bases lay in between. The CDR3 DNA sequence: TGTGCCAGCACCCACCAGGGGCAGCCCCAGCATTTT. Its protein is CASTHQGQPQHF.

The V call is TRBV7-9, the J call TRBJ1-2, with D unresolved. Germline CDR1 is SEHNR and CDR2 is FQNEAQ (reference sequence). CDR3 length equals 14 residues. V was pared by 3 bases and J by 4 bases, with 12 bases between. CDR3 DNA: TGTGCCAGCAGCTTTGGACCGCGGAGCTATGGCTACACCTTC. Protein sequence: CASSFGPRSYGYTF.

This rearrangement joins TRBV4-1 to TRBJ1-1; D is unclear. The germline gives CDR1 MGHRA, CDR2 YSYEKL. Between the trimmed V and J ends, which lost 0 bases and 1 base, there was a span of 3 bases. This CDR3 comprises 13 residues. DNA of the CDR3: TGCGCCAGCAGCCAAGAACAGAACACTGAAGCTTTCTTT. Translation: CASSQEQNTEAFF.